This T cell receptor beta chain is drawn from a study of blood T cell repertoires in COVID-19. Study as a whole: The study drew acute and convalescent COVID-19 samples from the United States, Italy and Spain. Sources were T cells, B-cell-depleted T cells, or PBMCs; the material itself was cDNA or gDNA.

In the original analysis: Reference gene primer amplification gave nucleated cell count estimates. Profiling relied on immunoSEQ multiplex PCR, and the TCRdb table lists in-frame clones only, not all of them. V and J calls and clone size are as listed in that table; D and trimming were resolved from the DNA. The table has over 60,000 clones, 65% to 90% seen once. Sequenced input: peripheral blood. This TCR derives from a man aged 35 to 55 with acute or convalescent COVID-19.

The CDR3 nucleotides are TGTGCCAGCAGTTACTCAACAGGGGCCTACGAGCAGTACTTC. This translates into CASSYSTGAYEQYF. The chain carries TRBV6-2 or TRBV6-3 and TRBJ2-7; 7 bases agree with TRBD1. This CDR3 is built from 14 residues. The junction had 1 base not matched to a gene; V was cut back by 0 bases and J by 2 bases. Germline-derived CDR1 and CDR2 are MNHEY and SVGEGT.